This T cell receptor beta chain was sequenced in a study of regulatory and conventional T cells in RAG deficiency. Study-level points and caveats: Patient subsets had shorter CDR3s; Omenn Treg-Tconv overlap exceeded 80%. Shannon entropy was markedly lower and Simpson indices higher in RAG-deficient patients than control T-cell subsets. Omenn syndrome and CID/AS patients had about 110-fold fewer unique Treg TCR beta sequences, versus about 10-fold elsewhere.

Assay: immunoSEQ multiplex PCR; the TCRdb copy retains only in-frame clones and omits some. Of roughly 34,000 clones listed, more than 75% are singletons. CDR1 is SGHNT and CDR2 is YYREEE in the germline V gene (reference sequence). V was shortened by 2 bases and J by 1 base, with 18 bases between the two germline ends. There are 17 residues in the CDR3. A word on this clone: No antigen is known for it.

Genomic DNA came from blood conventional CD4+ T cells gated CD25-low CD127-high. These same records also appear under a second study, on regulatory T cells. From that report: Amplification used 52 TRBV primers and 13 TRBJ primers. Regulatory T cells showed the strongest V-J pair restriction and V/J gene skewing among patient repertoires.

The chain combines TRBV5-4 with TRBJ1-2; maybe TRBD1 (5 bases). The sequenced sample was CD4+ effector T cells sorted from blood. The sequence was collected from a human donor in good health. Here the CDR3 DNA reads TGTGCCAGCAGCTTCGCCCAGGGAAGGGTCCTTAACTATGGCTACACCTTC. This encodes CASSFAQGRVLNYGYTF.